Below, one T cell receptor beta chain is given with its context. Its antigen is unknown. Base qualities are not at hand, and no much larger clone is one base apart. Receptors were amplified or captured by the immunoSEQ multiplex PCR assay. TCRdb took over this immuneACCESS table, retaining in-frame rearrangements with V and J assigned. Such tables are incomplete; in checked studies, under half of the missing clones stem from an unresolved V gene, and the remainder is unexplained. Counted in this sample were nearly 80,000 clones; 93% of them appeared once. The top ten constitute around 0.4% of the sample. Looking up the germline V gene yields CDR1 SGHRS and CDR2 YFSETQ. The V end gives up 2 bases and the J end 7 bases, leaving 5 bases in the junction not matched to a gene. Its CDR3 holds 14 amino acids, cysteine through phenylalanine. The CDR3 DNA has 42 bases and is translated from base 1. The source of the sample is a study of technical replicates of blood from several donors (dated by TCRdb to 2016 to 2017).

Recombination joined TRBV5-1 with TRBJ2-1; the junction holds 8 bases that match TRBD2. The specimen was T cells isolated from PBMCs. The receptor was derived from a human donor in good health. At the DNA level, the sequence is TGCGCCAGCAGCTTCGGACTAGCCCCTAATGAGCAGTTCTTC. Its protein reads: CASSFGLAPNEQFF.